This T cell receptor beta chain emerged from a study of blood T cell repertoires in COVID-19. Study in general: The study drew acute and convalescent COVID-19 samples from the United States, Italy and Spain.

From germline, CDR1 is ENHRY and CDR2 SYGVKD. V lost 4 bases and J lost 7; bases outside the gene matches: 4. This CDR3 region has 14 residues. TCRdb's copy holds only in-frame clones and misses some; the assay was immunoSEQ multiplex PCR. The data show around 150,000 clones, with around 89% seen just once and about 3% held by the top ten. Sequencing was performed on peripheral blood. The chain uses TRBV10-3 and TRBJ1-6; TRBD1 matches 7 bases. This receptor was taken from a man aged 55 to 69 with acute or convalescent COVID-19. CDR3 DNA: TGTGCCATCAGTGGTGAGGACAGGAATTCACCCCTCCACTTT. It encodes CAISGEDRNSPLHF.